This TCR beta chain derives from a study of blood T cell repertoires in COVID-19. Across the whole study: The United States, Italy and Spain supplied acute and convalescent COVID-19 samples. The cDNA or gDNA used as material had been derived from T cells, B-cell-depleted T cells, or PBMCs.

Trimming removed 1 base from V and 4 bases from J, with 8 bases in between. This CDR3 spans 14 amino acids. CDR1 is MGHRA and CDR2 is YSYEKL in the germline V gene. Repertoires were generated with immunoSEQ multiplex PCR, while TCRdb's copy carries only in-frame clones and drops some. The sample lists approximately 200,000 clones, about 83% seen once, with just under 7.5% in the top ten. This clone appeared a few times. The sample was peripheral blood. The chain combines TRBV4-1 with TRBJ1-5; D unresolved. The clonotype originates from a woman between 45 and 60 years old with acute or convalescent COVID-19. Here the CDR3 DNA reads TGCGCCAGCAGCCAAGGTCCCCTTAATCAGCCCCAGCATTTT. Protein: CASSQGPLNQPQHF.